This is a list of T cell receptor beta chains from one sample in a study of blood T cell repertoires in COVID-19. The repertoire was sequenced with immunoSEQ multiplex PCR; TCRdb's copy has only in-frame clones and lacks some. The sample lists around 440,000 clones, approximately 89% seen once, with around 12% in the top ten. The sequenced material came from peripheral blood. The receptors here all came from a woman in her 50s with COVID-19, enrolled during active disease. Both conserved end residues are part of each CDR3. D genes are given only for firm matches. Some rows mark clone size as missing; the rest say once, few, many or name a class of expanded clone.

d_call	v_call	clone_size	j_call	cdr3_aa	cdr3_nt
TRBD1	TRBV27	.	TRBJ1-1	CASSPWDSPEAFF	TGTGCCAGCAGTCCCTGGGACAGCCCTGAAGCTTTCTTT
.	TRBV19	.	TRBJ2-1	CASSIDSSSYNEQFF	TGTGCCAGTAGTATAGACTCGAGCTCCTACAATGAGCAGTTCTTC
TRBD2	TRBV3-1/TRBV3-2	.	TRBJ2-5	CASSQDLGGAETQYF	TGTGCCAGCAGCCAAGACCTCGGGGGGGCAGAGACCCAGTACTTC
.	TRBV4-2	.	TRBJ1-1	CASSQEWGTGTEAFF	TGTGCCAGCAGCCAAGAATGGGGGACTGGAACTGAAGCTTTCTTT
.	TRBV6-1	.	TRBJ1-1	CASSEWSTEAFF	TGTGCCAGCAGTGAGTGGAGCACTGAAGCTTTCTTT
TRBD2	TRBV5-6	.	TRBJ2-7	CASSKTGRHYEQYF	TGTGCCAGCAGTAAAACCGGGAGGCACTACGAGCAGTACTTC
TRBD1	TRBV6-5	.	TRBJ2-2	CASSRQGVNTGELFF	TGTGCCAGCAGCCGACAGGGCGTGAACACCGGGGAGCTGTTTTTT
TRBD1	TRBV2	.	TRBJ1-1	CASSEDAGGGSRTFF	TGTGCCAGCAGTGAGGACGCAGGGGGCGGTAGTAGAACTTTCTTT
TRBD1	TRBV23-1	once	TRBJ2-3	CASTHRGRRDTQYF	TGCGCCAGCACCCACAGGGGGCGGAGAGATACGCAGTATTTT
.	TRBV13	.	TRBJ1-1	CTSQDSVNTEAFF	TGTACCAGCCAGGACAGCGTGAACACTGAAGCTTTCTTT
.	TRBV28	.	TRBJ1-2	CVVIGEYGYTF	TGTGTGGTAATAGGAGAGTATGGCTACACCTTC
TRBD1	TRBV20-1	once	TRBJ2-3	CSAGGQETQYF	TGCAGTGCTGGGGGACAGGAGACGCAGTATTTT
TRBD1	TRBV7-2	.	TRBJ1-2	CASSFRGSNGYTF	TGTGCCAGCAGCTTCAGGGGGAGTAATGGCTACACCTTC
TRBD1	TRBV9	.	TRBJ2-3	CASSAWGQGEDTQYF	TGTGCCAGCAGCGCTTGGGGACAGGGTGAAGATACGCAGTATTTT
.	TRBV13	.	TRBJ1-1	CASKEVNTEAFF	TGTGCCAGCAAAGAGGTGAACACTGAAGCTTTCTTT
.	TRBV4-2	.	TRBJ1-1	CASSPKSGENTEAFF	TGTGCCAGCAGCCCGAAGTCGGGAGAGAACACTGAAGCTTTCTTT
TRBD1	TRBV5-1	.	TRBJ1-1	CASRVAQGAINTEAFF	TGCGCCAGCAGAGTCGCGCAGGGGGCGATAAACACTGAAGCTTTCTTT
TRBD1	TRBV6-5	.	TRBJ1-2	CASSFQDRGGYTF	TGTGCCAGCAGTTTCCAAGACAGGGGTGGCTACACCTTC
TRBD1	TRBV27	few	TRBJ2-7	CASSLGDRGYEQYF	TGTGCCAGCAGTTTAGGGGACAGGGGCTACGAGCAGTACTTC
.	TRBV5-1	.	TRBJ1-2	CASSLPEADGYTF	TGCGCCAGCAGCTTGCCAGAGGCCGATGGCTACACCTTC
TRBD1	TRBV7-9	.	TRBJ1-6	CASSSAGGYNSPLHF	TGTGCCAGCAGCTCCGCAGGGGGCTATAATTCACCCCTCCACTTT
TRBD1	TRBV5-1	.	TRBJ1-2	CASSMGQGYGYTF	TGCGCCAGCAGCATGGGACAGGGCTATGGCTACACCTTC
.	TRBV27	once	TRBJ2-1	CASSFGGNEQFF	TGTGCCAGCAGTTTTGGGGGGAATGAGCAGTTCTTC
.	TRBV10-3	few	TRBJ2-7	CAISEPPGMREQYF	TGTGCCATCAGTGAGCCGCCTGGTATGCGCGAGCAGTACTTC
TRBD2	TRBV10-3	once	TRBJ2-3	CAIRGSGDTDTQYF	TGTGCCATCAGGGGTAGCGGGGATACAGATACGCAGTATTTT
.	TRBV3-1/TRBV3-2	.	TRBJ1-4	CASSQEQGTNEKLFF	TGTGCCAGCAGCCAAGAACAGGGAACTAATGAAAAACTGTTTTTT
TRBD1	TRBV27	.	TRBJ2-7	CASSRDRGINEQYF	TGTGCCAGCAGCCGGGACAGGGGAATTAACGAGCAGTACTTC
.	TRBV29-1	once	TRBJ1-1	CSVVWGEGTEAFF	TGCAGCGTTGTATGGGGGGAAGGGACTGAAGCTTTCTTT
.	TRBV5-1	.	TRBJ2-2	CASSSTEGTTGELFF	TGCGCCAGCAGCTCGACAGAAGGGACTACCGGGGAGCTGTTTTTT
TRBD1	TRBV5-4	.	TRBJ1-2	CASTRTGGFSYGYTF	TGTGCCAGCACCCGGACAGGGGGTTTTAGCTATGGCTACACCTTC
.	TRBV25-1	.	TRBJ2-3	CASRGALATDTQYF	TGTGCCAGCAGGGGAGCCCTAGCGACAGATACGCAGTATTTT
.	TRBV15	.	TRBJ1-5	CATSRAGYQPQHF	TGTGCCACCAGCAGAGCAGGATATCAGCCCCAGCATTTT
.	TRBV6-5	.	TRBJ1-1	CASRALGQGNTEAFF	TGTGCCAGCAGAGCCCTCGGCCAGGGGAACACTGAAGCTTTCTTT
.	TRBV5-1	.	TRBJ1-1	CASSPGGGLNTEAFF	TGCGCCAGCAGCCCCGGAGGAGGACTGAACACTGAAGCTTTCTTT
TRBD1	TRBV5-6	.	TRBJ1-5	CASSLLDRDGQPQHF	TGTGCCAGCAGCTTGTTAGACAGGGATGGTCAGCCCCAGCATTTT
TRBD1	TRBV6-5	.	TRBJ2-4	CASSSPGTGENIQYF	TGTGCCAGCAGTTCCCCCGGGACAGGGGAGAACATTCAGTACTTC
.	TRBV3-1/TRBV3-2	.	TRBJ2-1	CASSLDPQGNEQFF	TGTGCCAGCAGCCTGGACCCGCAGGGCAATGAGCAGTTCTTC